This T cell receptor beta chain was retrieved from a study of blood T cell repertoires in COVID-19. In the study overall: The United States, Italy and Spain supplied acute and convalescent COVID-19 samples. Sources were T cells, B-cell-depleted T cells, or PBMCs; the material itself was cDNA or gDNA.

Enrolment of Seattle patients took place during active infection, and they were followed longitudinally. Original methodology: The assay estimated nucleated cells by amplifying reference gene primers. Libraries were prepared by immunoSEQ multiplex PCR; TCRdb keeps only in-frame clonotypes and omits some of them. Clone size and the V and J calls come from that table; the DNA yielded D and trimming. The data contain roughly 58,000 clones, 80% to 90% of them seen just once; the ten biggest clones take up under 40%. This CDR3 is 15 amino acids long. CDR1 SEHNR and CDR2 FQNEAQ come from the germline V gene (reference sequence). V was shortened by 2 bases and J by 7 bases, with 14 bases between the two germline ends.

The clonotype comes from a man in his fifties or sixties with COVID-19, enrolled during active disease. Material for sequencing was peripheral blood. The chain carries TRBV7-9 and TRBJ1-4, with a tentative D call TRBD1 (6 bases). The CDR3 DNA sequence: TGTGCCAGCAGCTTAATGAGCAGGGGAGCTGAAAAACTGTTTTTT. Its protein product is CASSLMSRGAEKLFF.